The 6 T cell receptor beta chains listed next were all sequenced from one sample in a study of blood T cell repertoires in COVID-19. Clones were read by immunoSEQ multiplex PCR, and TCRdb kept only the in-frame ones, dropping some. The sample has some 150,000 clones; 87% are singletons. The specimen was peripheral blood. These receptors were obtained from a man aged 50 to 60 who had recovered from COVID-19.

CDR3 region: CASGQNSLTLDRGNTGELFF. The CDR3 region has the DNA TGTGCTAGTGGTCAGAACAGTCTTACTTTGGACAGGGGGAACACCGGGGAGCTGTTTTTT. This rearrangement joins TRBV12-5 to TRBJ2-2; 9 nucleotides line up with TRBD1. Germline lookup yields CDR1 LGHNT and CDR2 FRNRAP. Losses at the gene ends were 5 bases for V and 1 base for J; bases not matched to a gene: 17. This CDR3 has 20 amino acids.

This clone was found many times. In DNA, the CDR3 is TGTGCCAGCAGCTTAGGCGACGGACACTATAGCAATCAGCCCCAGCATTTT. It specifies CASSLGDGHYSNQPQHF. The chain links TRBV7-8 to TRBJ1-5, with TRBD1 as a possible D gene (5 bases). This CDR3 is built from 17 residues. CDR1 and CDR2 from the germline V gene are SGHVS and FQNEAQ. Trimming removed 1 base at V and 0 bases at J, with 13 bases between.

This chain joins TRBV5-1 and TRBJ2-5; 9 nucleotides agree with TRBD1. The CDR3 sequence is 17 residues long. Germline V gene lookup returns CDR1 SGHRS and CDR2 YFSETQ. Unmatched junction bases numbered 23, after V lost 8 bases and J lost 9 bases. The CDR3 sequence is CASGQGYGETRDGPQYF. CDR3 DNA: TGCGCCAGTGGACAGGGGTACGGAGAAACAAGAGACGGTCCCCAGTACTTC.

As DNA, the CDR3 is TGTGCCAGCAGGCAGGGACAGGGGAACACTGAAGCTTTCTTT. Translating it yields CASRQGQGNTEAFF. This sequence joins TRBV3-1 (or the pseudogene TRBV3-2) and TRBJ1-1, with 9 bases matching TRBD1. Germline CDR1 reads LGHDT; CDR2 reads YNNKEL (reference sequence). The V gene end was trimmed by 6 bases and the J gene end by 1 base; junction bases not matched to a gene: 3. There are 14 residues in the CDR3.

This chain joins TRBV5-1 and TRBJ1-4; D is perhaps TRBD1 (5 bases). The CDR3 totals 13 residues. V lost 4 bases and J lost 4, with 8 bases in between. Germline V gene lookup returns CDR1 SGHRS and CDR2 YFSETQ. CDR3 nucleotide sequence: TGCGCCAGCAGCCGGGGGGATAATGAAAAACTGTTTTTT. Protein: CASSRGDNEKLFF.

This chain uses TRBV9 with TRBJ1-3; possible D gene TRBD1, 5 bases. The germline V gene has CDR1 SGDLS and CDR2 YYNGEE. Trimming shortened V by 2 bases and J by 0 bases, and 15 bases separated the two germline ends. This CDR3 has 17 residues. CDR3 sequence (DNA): TGTGCCAGCAGCGTGGCGCATACCAGGGCCTCTGGAAACACCATATATTTT. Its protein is CASSVAHTRASGNTIYF.